This T cell receptor beta chain was found in a study of T cell responses to AZD1222 COVID-19 vaccine. Assay: immunoSEQ multiplex PCR; the TCRdb copy retains only in-frame clones and omits some. The repertoire consists of roughly 93,000 clones, with just under 90% occurring once and the leading ten covering approximately 3%. Germline-derived CDR1 and CDR2 are MNHEY and SVGAGI. Trimming shortened V by 5 bases and J by 5 bases, and 9 bases separated the two germline ends. This CDR3 is built from 13 residues. Whole-study findings and limits: Baseline seropositives among AZD1222 recipients totaled only five or six.

As regards this clone: Its antigen remains unknown.

This sample comprised peripheral blood, obtained on day 0 of MenACWY control vaccination. This rearrangement joins TRBV6-5 to TRBJ2-2; D may match TRBD1 or TRBD2 (5 bases each). The sequence was collected from an adult in good health. The CDR3 sequence is CASSRDETGELFF. The CDR3 nucleotides read TGTGCCAGCAGTAGGGACGAAACCGGGGAGCTGTTTTTT.